This is a list of T cell receptor beta chains from one sample in a study of shared clonotypes between healthy human individuals. The assay was immunoSEQ multiplex PCR, and TCRdb's table has in-frame clones only and misses some. The profile shows around 1.9 million clones, approximately 94% of them singletons. The sample comprised naive CD8+ T cells from PBMCs. The receptor set was obtained from a man between 18 and 35 years old in good health. Some clones in this sample may be carry-over from other donors' samples. CDR3s include the opening cysteine and the closing phenylalanine or tryptophan. A D gene is named only where the DNA matches it firmly. Size values are once, few and many counts, or a class for expanded clones, and some rows have none.

TRBV7-9	TRBJ2-7	-	-	TGTGCCAGCAGTCCGGGGGATCTCGAGCAGTACTTC	CASSPGDLEQYF
TRBV7-9	TRBJ2-1	-	TRBD1	TGTGCCAGCGGCGGACAGGGAGGCGAGCAGTTCTTC	CASGGQGGEQFF
TRBV7-6	TRBJ2-7	-	-	TGTGCCAGCACCCCCGGGACTGGCTCCTACGAGCAGTACTTC	CASTPGTGSYEQYF
TRBV7-9	TRBJ2-1	once	TRBD1	TGTGCCAGCAGCCCGCCGGGACAGCTAAATGAGCAGTTCTTC	CASSPPGQLNEQFF
TRBV30	TRBJ2-7	-	TRBD1	TGTGCCTGGAGTAGAAACAGGGGCAGGTACGAGCAGTACTTC	CAWSRNRGRYEQYF
TRBV6-6	TRBJ2-7	-	TRBD1	TGTGCCAGCAGTTACACCACAGGGGGCGCCTACGAGCAGTACTTC	CASSYTTGGAYEQYF
TRBV7-9	TRBJ2-6	-	TRBD2	TGTGCCAGCAGCTTACGCCTAGCGGGCCGATCGTCTGGGGCCAACGTCCTGACTTTC	CASSLRLAGRSSGANVLTF
TRBV7-9	TRBJ2-5	-	-	TGTGCCAGCACCGATTTAGCGGAAGAGACCCAGTACTTC	CASTDLAEETQYF
TRBV28	TRBJ1-1	few	TRBD1	TGTGCCAGCAGTTCGGACAGGGGGGAGTTGAACACTGAAGCTTTCTTT	CASSSDRGELNTEAFF
TRBV10-3	TRBJ1-1	few	-	TGTGCCATCAGTGAGCCGGGGAACACTGAAGCTTTCTTT	CAISEPGNTEAFF
TRBV11-2	TRBJ2-7	once	-	TGTGCCAGCAGCTTTCAAAGCCACCGCTCCTACGAGCAGTACTTC	CASSFQSHRSYEQYF
TRBV7-2	TRBJ1-2	-	TRBD1	TGTGCCAGCAGCTCAGCGATTCCTACCCCCTCGACAGGGGCCCGGAGCGGCTACACCTTC	CASSSAIPTPSTGARSGYTF
TRBV28	TRBJ2-7	once	-	TGTGCCAGCAGTGGAGTCTCATACGAGCAGTACTTC	CASSGVSYEQYF
TRBV7-6	TRBJ1-4	-	TRBD1	TGTGCCAGCAGCATGGACAGGGGGCGGGGTGAAAAACTGTTTTTT	CASSMDRGRGEKLFF
TRBV28	TRBJ2-7	-	TRBD2	TGTGCCAGCAGTTTTGTAGCGGGTGGTTACGAGCAGTACTTC	CASSFVAGGYEQYF
TRBV19	TRBJ1-4	-	-	TGTGCCAGTAGTTTTATCCGGGACAAGTATGAAAAACTGTTTTTT	CASSFIRDKYEKLFF